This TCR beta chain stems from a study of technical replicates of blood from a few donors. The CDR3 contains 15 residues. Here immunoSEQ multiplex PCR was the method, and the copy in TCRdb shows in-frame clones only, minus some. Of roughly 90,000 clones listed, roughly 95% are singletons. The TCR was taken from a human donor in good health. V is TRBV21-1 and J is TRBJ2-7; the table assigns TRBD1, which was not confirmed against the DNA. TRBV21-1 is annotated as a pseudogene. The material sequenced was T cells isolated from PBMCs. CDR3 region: CASRRTLALSYEQYF. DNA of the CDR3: TGTGCCAGCAGACGAACGTTGGCCCTCTCCTACGAGCAGTACTTC.